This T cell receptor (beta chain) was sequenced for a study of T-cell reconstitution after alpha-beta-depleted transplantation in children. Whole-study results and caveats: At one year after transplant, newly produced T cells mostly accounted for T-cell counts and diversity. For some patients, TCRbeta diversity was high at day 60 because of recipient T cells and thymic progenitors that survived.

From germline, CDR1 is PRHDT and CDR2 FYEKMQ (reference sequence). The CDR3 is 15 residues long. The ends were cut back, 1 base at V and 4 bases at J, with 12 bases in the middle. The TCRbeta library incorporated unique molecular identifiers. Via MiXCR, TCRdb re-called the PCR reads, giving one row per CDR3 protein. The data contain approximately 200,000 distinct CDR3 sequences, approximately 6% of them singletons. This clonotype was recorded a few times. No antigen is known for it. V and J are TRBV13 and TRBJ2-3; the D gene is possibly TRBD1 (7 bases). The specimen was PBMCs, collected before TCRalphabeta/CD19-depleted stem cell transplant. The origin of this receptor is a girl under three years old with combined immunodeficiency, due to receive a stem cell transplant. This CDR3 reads CASSLDRGGADTQYF. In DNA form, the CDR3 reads TGTGCCAGCAGCTTAGACAGGGGAGGCGCAGATACGCAGTATTTT.